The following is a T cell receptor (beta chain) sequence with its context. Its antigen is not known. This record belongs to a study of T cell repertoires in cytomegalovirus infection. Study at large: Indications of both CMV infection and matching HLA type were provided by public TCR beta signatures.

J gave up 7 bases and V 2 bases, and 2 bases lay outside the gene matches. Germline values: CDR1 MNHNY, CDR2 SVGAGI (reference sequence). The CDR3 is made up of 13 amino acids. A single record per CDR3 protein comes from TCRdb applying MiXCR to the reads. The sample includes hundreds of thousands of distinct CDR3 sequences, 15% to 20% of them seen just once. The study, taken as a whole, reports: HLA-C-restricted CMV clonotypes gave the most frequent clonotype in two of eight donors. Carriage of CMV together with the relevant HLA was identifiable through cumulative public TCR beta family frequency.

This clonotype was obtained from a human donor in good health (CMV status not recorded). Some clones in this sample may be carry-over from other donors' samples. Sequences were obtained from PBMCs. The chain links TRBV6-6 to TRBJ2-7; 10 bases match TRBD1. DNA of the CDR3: TGTGCCAGCAGTTACGGGGACAGGGGAGAGCAGTACTTC. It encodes CASSYGDRGEQYF.